These 22 T cell receptor beta chains came from one sample sequenced in a study of regulatory T cells in long-lasting Graves disease. According to the study, TCR beta libraries were built with iRepertoire HTBI primers and CDR3-region Arm-PCR. TCRdb fed the multiplex PCR reads into MiXCR, producing one record per CDR3 protein. The top ten clones hold around 15% of a sample with 350,000 to 450,000 distinct CDR3 sequences, 20% to 25% of them seen once. The time point: persistent/refractory GD, antithyroid drugs over 5 years with positive TRAb. Generation of the TCR library employed RNA extracted from PBMCs. The material was peripheral blood mononuclear cells (PBMCs), obtained when the disease was refractory, from a patient treated with antithyroid drugs. These receptors were taken from a female donor with Graves disease.

This chain connects TRBV6-2 or TRBV6-3 to TRBJ2-7, with D maybe TRBD2 (6 bases). Trimming cost V 1 base and J 1 base, with 8 bases left between them. Germline V gene sequence: CDR1 MNHEY, CDR2 SVGEGT. The CDR3 is 14 residues long. The CDR3 reads CASSYWGLSYEQYF. The CDR3 bases are TGTGCCAGCAGTTACTGGGGACTGTCCTACGAGCAGTACTTC.

This clonotype has only one observation. The chain recombines TRBV4-1 with TRBJ2-7, with 11 bases lining up with TRBD2. The germline V gene has CDR1 MGHRA and CDR2 YSYEKL. This CDR3 has 16 amino acids. Unmatched junction bases numbered 8, after V lost 1 base and J lost 6 bases. The CDR3 sequence: CASSQVVAGGPGEQYF. In nucleotides, the CDR3 is TGCGCCAGCAGCCAAGTCGTAGCGGGAGGGCCTGGCGAGCAGTACTTC.

A few counts support this clonotype. The chain has TRBV6-1 and TRBJ1-3; a possible D gene is TRBD1 (5 bases). The CDR3 spans 15 residues. Germline V CDR1 and CDR2: MNHNS, SASEGT. V dropped 10 bases and J dropped 2 bases, with 18 bases sitting between them. The CDR3 loop is CATSEIWTTGNTIYF. The CDR3 nucleotides read TGTGCCACCTCGGAGATTTGGACAACTGGAAACACCATATATTTT.

This clonotype has a handful of counts. The rearrangement uses TRBV28 and TRBJ2-7; D may be TRBD1 (5 bases). The germline V gene has CDR1 MDHEN and CDR2 SYDVKM. V lost 7 bases and J lost 4, with 17 bases in between. The CDR3 is made up of 14 amino acids. CDR3 protein: CASNLYQGSYEQYF. CDR3 DNA: TGTGCCAGCAATCTGTATCAGGGTTCGTACGAGCAGTACTTC.

This clonotype was seen repeatedly, ten times or more. J is TRBJ2-7 and V is TRBV3-1; 9 bases agree with TRBD2. The CDR3 contains 15 residues. The V segment lost 2 bases and the J segment 2 bases; nucleotides outside the gene matches: 4. Germline lookup yields CDR1 LGHDT and CDR2 YNNKEL (reference sequence). The CDR3 reads CASSQLAGGTYEQYF. The CDR3 nucleotides are TGTGCCAGCAGCCAACTCGCGGGAGGGACCTACGAGCAGTACTTC.

Ten or more counts support this clonotype. V and J are TRBV11-2 and TRBJ2-7, with 9 bases matching TRBD2. Trimming cost V 0 bases and J 4 bases; bases outside gene matches: 10. The germline CDR1 and CDR2 sequences are SGHAT and FQNNGV. CDR3 length: 17 residues. CDR3 sequence (DNA): TGTGCCAGCAGCTTAGATGTTGGTAGCGGGAGCTCGTACGAGCAGTACTTC. Its translation is CASSLDVGSGSSYEQYF.

The rearrangement uses TRBV20-1 and TRBJ2-3; D unclear. The ends were cut back, 0 bases at V and 5 bases at J, with 12 bases in the middle. The germline V gene has CDR1 DFQATT and CDR2 SNEGSKA (reference sequence). The CDR3 is 14 amino acids. In DNA, the CDR3 is TGCAGTGCTAGAGATTGGCAGAACCGAGATACGCAGTATTTT. Translating it yields CSARDWQNRDTQYF.

The genes are TRBV7-9 and TRBJ2-7, with D possibly TRBD2 on 5 matching bases. V was trimmed by 3 bases and J by 4 bases, leaving 13 bases between them. The germline CDR1 and CDR2 sequences are SEHNR and FQNEAQ (reference sequence). The CDR3 has 14 residues. The CDR3 here is CASSLSGEWYEQYF. The CDR3 DNA reads as TGTGCCAGCAGCTTGAGTGGGGAGTGGTACGAGCAGTACTTC.

Many counts were recorded for this clonotype. The V and J genes are TRBV27 and TRBJ1-4; D might be TRBD1 (6 bases). V was trimmed by 3 bases and J by 12 bases, leaving 23 bases between them. CDR3 size: 16 residues. The germline gives CDR1 MNHEY, CDR2 SMNVEV (reference sequence). For the CDR3, the DNA is TGTGCCAGCAGTTTCCAGGGACCTCGAAGACAGGAAGAACTGTTTTTT. Amino acid sequence: CASSFQGPRRQEELFF.

The V and J genes are TRBV20-1 and TRBJ1-5; weak D call: TRBD1 (5 bases). Trimming removed 2 bases from V and 7 bases from J, with 15 bases in between. Germline CDR1 and CDR2: DFQATT and SNEGSKA (reference sequence). The CDR3 sequence is 14 residues long. CDR3: CSARLGLGHQPQHF. DNA of the CDR3: TGCAGTGCTAGATTGGGGCTGGGCCACCAGCCCCAGCATTTT.

This clonotype was counted ten times or more. This rearrangement joins TRBV6-5 to TRBJ1-1, with TRBD1 matching 8 bases. The V gene end was trimmed by 4 bases and the J gene end by 3 bases; junction bases not matched to a gene: 7. The CDR3 sequence is 15 residues long. CDR1 is MNHEY, CDR2 SVGAGI, per germline. CDR3 sequence: CASSFAPTGDTEAFF. In DNA form, the CDR3 reads TGTGCCAGCAGTTTCGCCCCGACAGGGGACACTGAAGCTTTCTTT.

The sample holds a few counts of this clonotype. This chain links TRBV30 with TRBJ2-2; D is unresolved. V was clipped by 2 bases and J by 5 bases, with 18 bases between them. Germline V gene data show CDR1 as GTSNPN and CDR2 as SVGIG (reference sequence). The CDR3 is 16 residues long. The CDR3 protein is CAWSSALGDWTGELFF. The CDR3 coding sequence is TGTGCCTGGAGTTCCGCGCTGGGCGATTGGACCGGGGAGCTGTTTTTT.

The chain combines TRBV15 with TRBJ2-2; D gene ambiguous. Germline CDR1 LNHNV, CDR2 YYDKDF (reference sequence). The CDR3 runs 15 residues. The germline V and J ends were trimmed by 0 bases and 6 bases, with 11 bases remaining between them. CDR3 amino acids: CATSRDALNSGELFF. CDR3 sequence (DNA): TGTGCCACCAGCAGAGATGCGCTGAATTCCGGGGAGCTGTTTTTT.

At least ten counts were recorded for this clonotype. This chain links TRBV20-1 with TRBJ2-5, with D perhaps TRBD1 (6 bases). The CDR3 runs 13 residues. V lost 1 base, J lost 5 bases, and 11 bases lay in between. Germline V lookup: CDR1 DFQATT, CDR2 SNEGSKA (reference sequence). This CDR3 reads CSARAVGAETQYF. In DNA, the CDR3 is TGCAGTGCTAGAGCAGTGGGGGCGGAGACCCAGTACTTC.

Of note for this clonotype: A much larger clonotype is one base distant, so this may be a read error. The CDR3 DNA follows: TGTGCCAGCAGTGTACTAGCGGGATCCTACGAGCGGTACTTC. Its protein is CASSVLAGSYERYF. The rearrangement joins TRBV6-1 to TRBJ2-7; 10 bases match TRBD2. CDR1 is MNHNS, CDR2 SASEGT, per germline. The CDR3 runs 14 residues.

The chain couples TRBV5-6 to TRBJ2-4; 8 nucleotides line up with TRBD1. Germline trimming cut 1 base from V and 8 bases from J; bases unmatched to any gene: 8. This CDR3 spans 15 amino acids. Germline assignment: CDR1 SGHDT and CDR2 YYEEEE. This CDR3 is CASSLIGQGEDIQYF. As DNA, the CDR3 is TGTGCCAGCAGCTTGATTGGACAGGGTGAGGACATTCAGTACTTC.

The CDR3 loop reads CAWSLPGNTGELFF. In DNA, the CDR3 is TGTGCCTGGAGTCTCCCAGGGAACACCGGGGAGCTGTTTTTT. The V gene is TRBV30, the J gene TRBJ2-2; D not certain. CDR1 is GTSNPN and CDR2 is SVGIG in the germline V gene (reference sequence). Trimming removed 2 bases at V and 1 base at J, with 8 bases between. The CDR3 spans 14 residues.

This clonotype was counted only a few times. The V call is TRBV7-9, the J call TRBJ2-7, with D possibly being TRBD1 (6 bases). The CDR3 has 16 residues. Germline V gene lookup returns CDR1 SEHNR and CDR2 FQNEAQ (reference sequence). V was trimmed by 5 bases and J by 0 bases, leaving 17 bases between them. This CDR3 reads CASSPTGKGSSYEQYF. DNA of the CDR3: TGTGCCAGCAGCCCTACAGGGAAGGGAAGCTCCTACGAGCAGTACTTC. Drawing the rest from reference TRBV7-9 and TRBJ2-7, the complete variable domain is DTGVSQNPRHKITKRGQNVTFRCDPISEHNRLYWYRQTLGQGPEFLTYFQNEAQLEKSRLLSDRFSAERPKGSFSTLEIQRTEQGDSAMYLCASSPTGKGSSYEQYFGPGTRLTVT.

This clonotype was observed a handful of times. The V and J genes are TRBV2 and TRBJ2-1; D not resolved. V lost 6 bases and J lost 7, with 7 bases in between. This CDR3 contains 11 residues. Per germline, CDR1 SNHLY and CDR2 FYNNEI. CDR3 region: CASRFPNEQFF. In DNA, the CDR3 is TGTGCCAGCAGGTTTCCGAATGAGCAGTTCTTC.

This clonotype was seen many times. This chain connects TRBV25-1 to TRBJ2-5; either TRBD1 or TRBD2 may supply D (5 bases each). This CDR3 region has 13 residues. Germline values: CDR1 MGHDK, CDR2 SYGVNS. V lost 0 bases and J 6 bases, leaving 8 bases between the germline ends. The CDR3 region has the DNA TGTGCCAGCAGTGAATATGGGACCCAGACCCAGTACTTC. It translates to CASSEYGTQTQYF.

This clonotype was observed many times. This chain's CDR3 is CASSSLTGVDTGELFF. The CDR3 nucleotides are TGTGCCAGCAGCTCGTTGACAGGGGTGGACACCGGGGAGCTGTTTTTT. V is TRBV5-6 and J is TRBJ2-2; TRBD1 agrees at 8 bases. Germline CDR1 reads SGHDT; CDR2 reads YYEEEE. With V trimmed by 3 bases and J by 3 bases, 7 bases remained unmatched. The CDR3 runs to 16 residues.

The rearrangement links TRBV6-1 to TRBJ1-1; D remains unclear. The CDR3 is 13 amino acids. Germline values: CDR1 MNHNS, CDR2 SASEGT. V was cut by 5 bases and J by 7 bases, with 14 bases left in between. The CDR3 loop is CASSPGPAVEAFF. CDR3 nucleotide sequence: TGTGCCAGCAGTCCCGGGCCGGCCGTTGAAGCTTTCTTT.